This record looks at one TCR beta chain sequence and its context. Its antigen is unidentified. TCRdb's table, derived via immunoSEQ multiplex PCR, lists solely in-frame clones and lacks some. The table includes 120,000 to 150,000 clones, roughly nine tenths detected once. Analysis merged second doses at about 4 or about 12 weeks. This record comes from a study of T cell responses to AZD1222 COVID-19 vaccine. Whole-study results and caveats: Across the whole spike, CD4 TCRs peaked at regions 160-218 and 743-854.

Between the trimmed V and J ends, which lost 5 bases and 4 bases, there was a span of 18 bases. This CDR3 has 15 amino acids. CDR1 and CDR2 (germline): SGHTA, FQGNSA. The clonotype comes from an adult who received the AZD1222 COVID-19 vaccine. The source material was peripheral blood, sampled 28 days after the second AZD1222 dose. This chain links TRBV7-2 with TRBJ2-7; tentatively, D is TRBD2 (5 bases). Written as DNA, the CDR3 is TGTGCCAGCAGCCGGACTCTCACTTACCAATACGAGCAGTACTTC. Translating it yields CASSRTLTYQYEQYF. Together with reference TRBV7-2 and TRBJ2-7, the CDR3 gives the full variable domain: GAGVSQSPSNKVTEKGKDVELRCDPISGHTALYWYRQSLGQGLEFLIYFQGNSAPDKSGLPSDRFSAERTGGSVSTLTIQRTQQEDSAVYLCASSRTLTYQYEQYFGPGTRLTVT.